The rows below give T cell receptor beta chains drawn from one sample of a study of blood T cell repertoires in COVID-19. Some clones are missing from TCRdb's copy, which holds only in-frame ones; the method was immunoSEQ multiplex PCR. The sample shows fewer than 65,000 clones, nearly 90% of them seen only once. Sequencing was performed on peripheral blood. The receptors were gathered from a man between 60 and 70 years old with acute or convalescent COVID-19. Each CDR3 is given with its conserved first and last residue. D genes are given only for firm matches.

V gene	J gene	D gene	CDR3 protein	CDR3 DNA
TRBV2	TRBJ1-2	-	CASSLSLGYTF	TGTGCCAGCAGCCTCTCCTTGGGCTACACCTTC
TRBV19	TRBJ1-5	-	CASSILPRPNQPQHF	TGTGCCAGTAGTATTCTTCCGCGCCCCAATCAGCCCCAGCATTTT
TRBV5-1	TRBJ1-6	-	CASSFNELSGSYNSPLHF	TGCGCCAGCAGCTTCAACGAGTTATCGGGCTCCTATAATTCACCCCTCCACTTT
TRBV29-1	TRBJ1-5	TRBD1	CSVLPLGQNSNQPQHF	TGCAGCGTATTACCTTTGGGACAGAATAGCAATCAGCCCCAGCATTTT
TRBV10-3	TRBJ2-7	-	CAISDAGETYEQYF	TGTGCCATCAGTGATGCAGGGGAGACCTACGAGCAGTACTTC
TRBV4-1	TRBJ2-1	-	CASSLGPDRNSYNEQFF	TGCGCCAGCAGTCTCGGACCAGACAGAAACTCCTACAATGAGCAGTTCTTC
TRBV2	TRBJ2-2	TRBD1	CASSVNDRGHFSTNTGELFF	TGTGCCAGCAGTGTTAACGACAGGGGGCATTTTTCCACGAACACCGGGGAGCTGTTTTTT
TRBV5-1	TRBJ2-2	-	CASSLGRRNTGELFF	TGCGCCAGCAGCTTGGGGAGAAGAAACACCGGGGAGCTGTTTTTT
TRBV2	TRBJ2-5	-	CASSSESNLRYQETQYF	TGTGCCAGCAGCAGTGAGTCGAACCTGCGGTACCAAGAGACCCAGTACTTC
TRBV28	TRBJ2-1	-	CASSFGKNNEQFF	TGTGCCAGCAGTTTCGGGAAGAACAATGAGCAGTTCTTC
TRBV9	TRBJ1-1	-	CASSVQYNTEAFF	TGTGCCAGCAGCGTCCAGTATAACACTGAAGCTTTCTTT
TRBV10-3	TRBJ2-3	TRBD2	CAISPSLAGGSTDTQYF	TGTGCCATCAGCCCTTCCCTAGCGGGGGGTAGCACAGATACGCAGTATTTT
TRBV30	TRBJ1-4	-	CAWSGAGYEKLFF	TGTGCCTGGAGTGGAGCGGGGTATGAAAAACTGTTTTTT
TRBV24-1	TRBJ1-2	-	CATSDPLNYGYTF	TGTGCCACCAGTGATCCCCTTAACTATGGCTACACCTTC
TRBV2	TRBJ1-3	-	CASSAMRSGNTIYF	TGTGCCAGCAGTGCAATGAGGTCTGGAAACACCATATATTTT
TRBV7-8	TRBJ1-1	TRBD1	CASSLRDRDTEAFF	TGTGCCAGCAGCCTCCGGGACAGAGACACTGAAGCTTTCTTT
TRBV11-2	TRBJ1-3	-	CASSLDPRGGSTIYF	TGTGCCAGCAGCTTAGATCCCCGCGGGGGGAGCACCATATATTTT
TRBV20-1	TRBJ2-3	-	CSAVSTDTQYF	TGCAGTGCTGTCAGTACAGATACGCAGTATTTT
TRBV7-8	TRBJ2-7	TRBD1	CASSLVGTGSYEQYF	TGTGCCAGCAGCTTAGTAGGGACAGGCTCCTACGAGCAGTACTTC
TRBV5-1	TRBJ2-3	-	CASSSSLRRTDTQYF	TGCGCCAGCAGCTCAAGTCTCAGGAGGACAGATACGCAGTATTTT
TRBV6-2/TRBV6-3	TRBJ2-2	-	CASSYGLPGELFF	TGTGCCAGCAGTTACGGACTCCCCGGGGAGCTGTTTTTT
TRBV6-5	TRBJ2-1	TRBD2	CASSRAGGTPREQFF	TGTGCCAGCAGTAGAGCGGGGGGGACCCCTCGTGAGCAGTTCTTC
TRBV9	TRBJ2-7	TRBD2	CASGTGGSYEQYF	TGTGCCAGCGGGACGGGGGGATCCTACGAGCAGTACTTC
TRBV2	TRBJ2-7	-	CASSEEFEQYF	TGTGCCAGCAGTGAGGAGTTCGAGCAGTACTTC
TRBV5-1	TRBJ2-7	-	CASSLSAYSAHEQYF	TGCGCCAGCAGCTTGAGTGCCTACAGTGCCCACGAGCAGTACTTC
TRBV18	TRBJ1-4	-	CASSPGGGMATNEKLFF	TGTGCCAGCTCCCCGGGGGGCGGAATGGCAACTAATGAAAAACTGTTTTTT
TRBV4-1	TRBJ2-3	-	CASSQVNLVSTDTQYF	TGCGCCAGCAGCCAAGTAAATCTAGTATCCACAGATACGCAGTATTTT
TRBV9	TRBJ1-2	TRBD1	CASSPGTGNYGYTF	TGTGCCAGCAGCCCCGGGACAGGGAACTATGGCTACACCTTC
TRBV7-3	TRBJ2-2	-	CASSPRPGFNTGELFF	TGTGCCAGCAGCCCCCGCCCGGGGTTTAACACCGGGGAGCTGTTTTTT
TRBV5-1	TRBJ1-2	-	CASSLAQLNYGYTF	TGCGCCAGCAGCTTGGCACAGCTTAACTATGGCTACACCTTC
TRBV27	TRBJ2-1	-	CASSLSRDEQFF	TGTGCCAGCAGTTTATCTCGAGATGAGCAGTTCTTC
TRBV7-9	TRBJ2-1	-	CASTGLYNEQFF	TGTGCCAGTACAGGGTTGTACAATGAGCAGTTCTTC
TRBV27	TRBJ1-3	TRBD1	CASSLFGDRVGNTIYF	TGTGCCAGCAGTCTCTTTGGGGACAGGGTCGGAAACACCATATATTTT
TRBV6-5	TRBJ1-1	-	CASRRDISLTEAFF	TGTGCCAGCAGGAGGGACATCAGCCTGACTGAAGCTTTCTTT
TRBV10-3	TRBJ1-2	-	CAFKEGANYGYTF	TGTGCCTTCAAGGAGGGCGCCAACTATGGCTACACCTTC
TRBV6-5	TRBJ1-1	-	CASGRGAVEAFF	TGTGCCAGCGGGCGGGGGGCAGTTGAAGCTTTCTTT
TRBV7-3	TRBJ2-5	-	CASSRTGDWETQYF	TGTGCCAGCAGCAGAACAGGGGACTGGGAGACCCAGTACTTC
TRBV2	TRBJ1-5	TRBD1	CASNVDRENNQPQHF	TGTGCCAGCAACGTAGACAGGGAGAACAATCAGCCCCAGCATTTT
TRBV25-1	TRBJ1-1	-	CASSAPQGSAFF	TGTGCCAGCAGTGCCCCGCAGGGTTCGGCTTTCTTT
TRBV2	TRBJ1-1	TRBD1	CASSDRVQNTEAFF	TGTGCCAGCAGCGACAGGGTCCAGAACACTGAAGCTTTCTTT
TRBV18	TRBJ2-7	-	CASSPNAGGDEQYF	TGTGCCAGCTCCCCGAACGCGGGTGGGGACGAGCAGTACTTC
TRBV29-1	TRBJ2-5	-	CSVDHRVGETQYF	TGCAGCGTTGACCACCGGGTGGGAGAGACCCAGTACTTC